A selection of T cell receptor beta chains follows, all from one sample in a study of T cell responses to AZD1222 COVID-19 vaccine. TCRdb keeps only in-frame clones here, not all; method: immunoSEQ multiplex PCR. The data hold 84,000 or so clones, with roughly nine tenths observed a single time. This sample comprised peripheral blood, obtained on day 0 of AZD1222 vaccination. Receptor source: an adult in good health. CDR3s include the opening cysteine and the closing phenylalanine or tryptophan. The D gene is left open where the match is weak. The size entry is marked missing in some rows and otherwise reads once, few, many or a size class.

V gene	D gene	J gene	clone size	CDR3 protein	CDR3 DNA
TRBV27	TRBD1	TRBJ1-2	.	CASSPNSQGARGYTF	TGTGCCAGCAGCCCGAATTCTCAGGGGGCCAGGGGCTACACCTTC
TRBV6-6	.	TRBJ1-2	.	CASSSPTLTANYGYTF	TGTGCCAGCAGTTCCCCAACACTGACAGCTAACTATGGCTACACCTTC
TRBV10-2	TRBD1	TRBJ2-7	.	CATRTGGGAYEQYF	TGCGCCACTAGAACAGGGGGCGGCGCCTACGAGCAGTACTTC
TRBV5-1	.	TRBJ2-7	.	CASSAYQGYEQYF	TGCGCCAGCAGCGCCTATCAGGGTTACGAGCAGTACTTC
TRBV10-3	.	TRBJ1-1	.	CAISESKKGTEAFF	TGTGCCATCAGTGAGTCGAAAAAGGGCACTGAAGCTTTCTTT
TRBV7-3	.	TRBJ1-6	.	CASSPTGEGHSPLHF	TGTGCCAGCAGCCCGACTGGGGAGGGACATTCACCCCTCCACTTT
TRBV5-1	.	TRBJ1-3	.	CASSFSSGDFTGNTIYF	TGCGCCAGCAGCTTTTCTTCGGGTGACTTCACTGGAAACACCATATATTTT
TRBV30	.	TRBJ2-3	.	CAWSGTQDTQYF	TGTGCCTGGAGTGGGACCCAAGATACGCAGTATTTT
TRBV6-6	.	TRBJ1-2	.	CASSYPSDKPYGYTF	TGTGCCAGCAGTTACCCTTCCGACAAGCCCTATGGCTACACCTTC
TRBV9	TRBD1	TRBJ1-1	.	CASSARQGDTEAFF	TGTGCCAGCAGCGCCCGACAGGGAGACACTGAAGCTTTCTTT
TRBV6-5	.	TRBJ1-2	.	CASSETDYGYTF	TGTGCCAGCAGCGAGACTGATTATGGCTACACCTTC
TRBV6-5	TRBD1	TRBJ1-1	.	CANSYTGVVPEAFF	TGTGCCAACAGTTATACAGGGGTGGTACCTGAAGCTTTCTTT
TRBV10-3	.	TRBJ1-1	.	CAISELTVNTEAFF	TGTGCCATCAGTGAGTTGACCGTGAACACTGAAGCTTTCTTT
TRBV3-1/TRBV3-2	.	TRBJ1-2	.	CASSPRGSNYGYTF	TGTGCCAGCAGCCCGAGGGGTTCTAACTATGGCTACACCTTC
TRBV10-2	.	TRBJ1-2	.	CASTSASSDYGYTF	TGCGCCAGCACGAGCGCAAGCAGTGACTATGGCTACACCTTC
TRBV18	.	TRBJ1-5	.	CASSLAYSNQPQHF	TGTGCCAGCTCCCTGGCTTATAGCAATCAGCCCCAGCATTTT
TRBV30	.	TRBJ2-7	few	CAWRAGGSSYEQYF	TGTGCCTGGCGAGCTGGGGGGAGCTCCTACGAGCAGTACTTC
TRBV29-1	TRBD2	TRBJ2-1	.	CSVGLAGGPTGEQFF	TGCAGCGTCGGACTAGCGGGAGGGCCAACTGGTGAGCAGTTCTTC
TRBV9	.	TRBJ2-3	.	CASSEIQGSTDTQYF	TGTGCCAGCAGTGAAATTCAGGGGAGCACAGATACGCAGTATTTT
TRBV5-1	.	TRBJ1-2	.	CASSLAVEVGGYTF	TGCGCCAGCAGCTTGGCGGTGGAGGTGGGTGGCTACACCTTC
TRBV19	.	TRBJ1-1	.	CASSIELQQGVVPEAFF	TGTGCCAGTAGTATAGAGCTCCAACAGGGAGTAGTCCCTGAAGCTTTCTTT
TRBV6-2/TRBV6-3	.	TRBJ1-1	.	CASSYGSSGGRTEAFF	TGTGCCAGCAGTTACGGTTCATCCGGGGGCAGGACTGAAGCTTTCTTT
TRBV10-3	.	TRBJ2-2	.	CATNEGRVGELFF	TGTGCCACCAACGAGGGCAGGGTCGGGGAGCTGTTTTTT
TRBV6-5	TRBD1	TRBJ1-1	few	CASRGQGARQAFF	TGTGCCAGCAGGGGACAGGGGGCCCGTCAAGCTTTCTTT
TRBV6-5	.	TRBJ2-5	.	CASSYSRTQETQYF	TGTGCCAGCAGTTACTCGAGGACCCAAGAGACCCAGTACTTC
TRBV19	TRBD2	TRBJ2-1	once	CASSMRTSGSEQFF	TGTGCCAGTAGTATGCGGACTAGCGGGAGTGAGCAGTTCTTC
TRBV7-3	TRBD2	TRBJ2-7	.	CASSSGSGRPYEQYF	TGTGCCAGCAGCTCCGGTAGCGGGAGGCCCTACGAGCAGTACTTC
TRBV7-9	.	TRBJ1-3	.	CASSLGGPGNTIYF	TGTGCCAGCAGCTTAGGGGGGCCAGGAAACACCATATATTTT
TRBV19	TRBD2	TRBJ2-1	few	CASSIMSGRANEQFF	TGTGCCAGTAGTATTATGAGCGGGAGAGCCAATGAGCAGTTCTTC
TRBV19	TRBD2	TRBJ2-3	.	CASRAGTSGLENTDTQYF	TGTGCCAGTAGGGCCGGGACTAGCGGATTGGAAAACACAGATACGCAGTATTTT
TRBV6-5	.	TRBJ1-1	.	CASSRGNMNTEAFF	TGTGCCAGCAGCCGGGGTAACATGAACACTGAAGCTTTCTTT
TRBV30	TRBD1	TRBJ1-5	.	CACDRGANQPQHF	TGTGCATGCGACAGGGGGGCCAATCAGCCCCAGCATTTT
TRBV6-5	TRBD1	TRBJ1-1	once	CASSYGGTGGFTEAFF	TGTGCCAGCAGTTACGGTGGGACAGGGGGATTCACTGAAGCTTTCTTT
TRBV29-1	.	TRBJ1-1	.	CSVTRGTEAFF	TGCAGCGTTACACGGGGCACTGAAGCTTTCTTT
TRBV7-2	TRBD1	TRBJ2-7	.	CASSLVGTGAHEQYF	TGTGCCAGCAGCTTAGTCGGGACAGGTGCCCACGAGCAGTACTTC
TRBV7-3	TRBD1	TRBJ2-3	.	CASSQGGARYF	TGTGCCAGCAGCCAAGGGGGCGCGAGGTATTTT
TRBV9	.	TRBJ2-2	once	CASSVNNLGSHGELFF	TGTGCCAGCAGCGTAAACAACCTAGGATCGCACGGGGAGCTGTTTTTT
TRBV5-1	TRBD1	TRBJ1-2	.	CASSPPGQGMYGYTF	TGCGCCAGCAGCCCTCCCGGACAGGGCATGTATGGCTACACCTTC
TRBV7-9	TRBD1	TRBJ2-5	few	CASSLGRGLETQYF	TGTGCCAGCAGCTTAGGCAGGGGGCTAGAGACCCAGTACTTC
TRBV10-2	.	TRBJ2-6	.	CASSEPGANVLTF	TGCGCCAGCAGTGAGCCCGGGGCCAACGTCCTGACTTTC